Below, one TCR beta chain is given with its context. Its matching antigen is unknown. The sample originates from a study of Ad26.COV2.S vaccination and SARS-CoV-2 variants. Overall study: Donor participated within the Ad26.COV2.S arm of the COV1001 trial.

Indicated treatment: about 20 received Ad26.COV2.S at low or high dose, single or two shots; five or six received placebo; per-sample allocation not given. Repertoires come from day 63 after the first vaccine or placebo injection. In the vaccine, an Ad26 vector expressed the SARS-CoV-2 spike of the Wuhan strain. Libraries were prepared by immunoSEQ multiplex PCR; TCRdb keeps only in-frame clonotypes and omits some of them. This table has some 250,000 clones, 88% appearing once. From germline, CDR1 is MGHDK and CDR2 SYGVNS. The trim removed 6 bases at V and 0 bases at J, leaving 9 bases unmatched. This CDR3 has 17 residues. Study-wide results and limits: Spike-specific TCR breadth was greater after Ad26.COV2.S than placebo. Measures of TCR breadth and depth may have fallen short of total T cell responses.

Material: peripheral blood, obtained in a trial of Ad26.COV2.S vaccine versus placebo. The chain combines TRBV25-1 with TRBJ2-1, with 9 nucleotides matching TRBD2. The sequence was obtained from a person aged 18-65 years who received the Ad26.COV2.S COVID-19 vaccine or a placebo. DNA of the CDR3: TGTGCCAGCAGCTCTCCTAGCGGGGCCAGCTCCTACAATGAGCAGTTCTTC. This translates into CASSSPSGASSYNEQFF.